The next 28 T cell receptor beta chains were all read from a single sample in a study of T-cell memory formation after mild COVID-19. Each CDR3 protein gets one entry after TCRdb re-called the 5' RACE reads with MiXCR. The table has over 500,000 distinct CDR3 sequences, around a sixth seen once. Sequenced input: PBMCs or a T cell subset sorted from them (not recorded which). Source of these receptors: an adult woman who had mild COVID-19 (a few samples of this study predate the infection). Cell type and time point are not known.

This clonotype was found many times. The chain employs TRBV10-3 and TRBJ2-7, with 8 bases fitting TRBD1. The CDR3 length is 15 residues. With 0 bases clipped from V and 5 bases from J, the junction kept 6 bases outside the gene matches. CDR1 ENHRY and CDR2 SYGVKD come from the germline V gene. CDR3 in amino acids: CAISESNRGSDEQYF. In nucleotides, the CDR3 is TGTGCCATCAGTGAGTCGAACAGGGGGTCCGACGAGCAGTACTTC.

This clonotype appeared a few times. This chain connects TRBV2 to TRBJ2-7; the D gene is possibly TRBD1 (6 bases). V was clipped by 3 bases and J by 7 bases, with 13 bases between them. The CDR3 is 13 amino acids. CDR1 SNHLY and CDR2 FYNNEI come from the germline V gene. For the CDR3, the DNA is TGTGCCAGCAGTGAGGATTGGGGGCTTGAGCAGTACTTC. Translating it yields CASSEDWGLEQYF.

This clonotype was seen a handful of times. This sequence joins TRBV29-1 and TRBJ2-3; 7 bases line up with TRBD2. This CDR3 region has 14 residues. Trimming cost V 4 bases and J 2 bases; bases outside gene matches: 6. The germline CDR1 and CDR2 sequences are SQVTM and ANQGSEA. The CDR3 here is CSVAPSGNTDTQYF. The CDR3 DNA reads TGCAGCGTTGCCCCTAGCGGTAACACAGATACGCAGTATTTT.

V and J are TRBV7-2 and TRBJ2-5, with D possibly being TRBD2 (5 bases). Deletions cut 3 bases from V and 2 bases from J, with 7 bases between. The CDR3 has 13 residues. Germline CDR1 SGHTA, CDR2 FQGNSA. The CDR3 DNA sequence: TGTGCCAGCAGCTTTCGGGGACAAGAGACCCAGTACTTC. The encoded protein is CASSFRGQETQYF. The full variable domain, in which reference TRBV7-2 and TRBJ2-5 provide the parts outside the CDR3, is GAGVSQSPSNKVTEKGKDVELRCDPISGHTALYWYRQSLGQGLEFLIYFQGNSAPDKSGLPSDRFSAERTGGSVSTLTIQRTQQEDSAVYLCASSFRGQETQYFGPGTRLLVL.

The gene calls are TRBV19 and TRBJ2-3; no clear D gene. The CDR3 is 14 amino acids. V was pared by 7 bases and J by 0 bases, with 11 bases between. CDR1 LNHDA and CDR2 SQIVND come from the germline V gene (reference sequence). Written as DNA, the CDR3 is TGTGCCAGTACAAGGGATTATAGCACAGATACGCAGTATTTT. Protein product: CASTRDYSTDTQYF.

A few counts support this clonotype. The DNA of the CDR3 is TGTGCCAGCAGCCCTCAGGGAGTTCACGCTGAAGCTTTCTTT. Its protein is CASSPQGVHAEAFF. The chain couples TRBV7-9 to TRBJ1-1; TRBD1 is a possible D gene (5 bases). This CDR3 has 14 amino acids. V dropped 5 bases and J dropped 6 bases, with 16 bases sitting between them. CDR1 is SEHNR and CDR2 is FQNEAQ in the germline V gene (reference sequence).

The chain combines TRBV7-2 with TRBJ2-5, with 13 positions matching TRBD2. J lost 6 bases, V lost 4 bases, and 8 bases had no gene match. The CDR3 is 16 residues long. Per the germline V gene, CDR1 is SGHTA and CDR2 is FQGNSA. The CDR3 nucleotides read TGTGCCAGCAGCTCGCCCGGACTAGCGGGAGTGAAGACCCAGTACTTC. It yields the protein CASSSPGLAGVKTQYF.

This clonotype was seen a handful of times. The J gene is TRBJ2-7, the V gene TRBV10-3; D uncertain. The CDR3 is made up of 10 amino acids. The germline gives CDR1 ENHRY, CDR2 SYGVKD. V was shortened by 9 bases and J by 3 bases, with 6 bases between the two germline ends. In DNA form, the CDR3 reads TGTGCCATGCATCTCTACGAGCAGTACTTC. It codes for CAMHLYEQYF.

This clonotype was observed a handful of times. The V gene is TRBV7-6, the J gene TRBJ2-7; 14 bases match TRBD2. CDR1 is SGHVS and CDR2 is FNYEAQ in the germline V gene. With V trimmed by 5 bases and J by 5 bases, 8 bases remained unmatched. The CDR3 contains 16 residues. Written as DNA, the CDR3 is TGTGCCAGCAGCCCCCGGGGGACTAGCGGGAGAAACGAGCAGTACTTC. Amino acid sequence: CASSPRGTSGRNEQYF.

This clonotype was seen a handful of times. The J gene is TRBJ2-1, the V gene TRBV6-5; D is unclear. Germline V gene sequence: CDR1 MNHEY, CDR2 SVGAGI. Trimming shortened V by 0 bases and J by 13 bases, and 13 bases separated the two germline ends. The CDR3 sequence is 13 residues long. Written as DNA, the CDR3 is TGTGCCAGCAGTTACTCGAGTTTGGCTAGACAGTTCTTC. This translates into CASSYSSLARQFF.

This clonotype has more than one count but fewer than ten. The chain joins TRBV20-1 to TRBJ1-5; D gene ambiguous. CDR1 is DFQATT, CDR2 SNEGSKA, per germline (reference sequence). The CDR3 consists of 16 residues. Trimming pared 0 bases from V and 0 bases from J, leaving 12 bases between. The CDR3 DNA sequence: TGCAGTGCTAGAGATAGTAGGAGCCATAGCAATCAGCCCCAGCATTTT. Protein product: CSARDSRSHSNQPQHF.

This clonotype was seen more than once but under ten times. The CDR3 spells CASSLRGPLRGNNQPQHF. Written as DNA, the CDR3 is TGTGCCAGCAGTTTACGGGGACCGCTGAGGGGCAACAATCAGCCCCAGCATTTT. This chain joins TRBV27 and TRBJ1-5, with D possibly matching TRBD1 (5 bases). CDR3 length equals 18 residues. Between the trimmed V and J ends, which lost 2 bases and 3 bases, there was a span of 20 bases. Germline CDR1 is MNHEY and CDR2 is SMNVEV (reference sequence).

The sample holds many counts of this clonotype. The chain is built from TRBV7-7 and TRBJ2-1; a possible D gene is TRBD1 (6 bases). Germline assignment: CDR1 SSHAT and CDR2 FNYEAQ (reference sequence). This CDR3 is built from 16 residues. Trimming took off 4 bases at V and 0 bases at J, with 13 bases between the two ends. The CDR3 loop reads CASSSSQGSSYNEQFF. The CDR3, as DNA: TGTGCCAGCAGCTCGTCCCAGGGGAGCTCCTACAATGAGCAGTTCTTC.

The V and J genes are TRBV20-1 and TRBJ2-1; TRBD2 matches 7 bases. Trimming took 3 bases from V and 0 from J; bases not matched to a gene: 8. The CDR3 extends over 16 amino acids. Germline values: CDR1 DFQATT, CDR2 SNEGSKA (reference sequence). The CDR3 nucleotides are TGCAGTGCTAGTCCTAGCGGCCCTAGCTCCTACAATGAGCAGTTCTTC. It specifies CSASPSGPSSYNEQFF.

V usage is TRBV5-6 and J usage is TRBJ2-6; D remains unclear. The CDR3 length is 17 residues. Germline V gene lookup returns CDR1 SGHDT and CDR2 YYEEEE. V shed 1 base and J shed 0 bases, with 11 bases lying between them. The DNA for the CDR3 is TGTGCCAGCAGCTTGTACAGATCTCGCTCTGGGGCCAACGTCCTGACTTTC. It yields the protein CASSLYRSRSGANVLTF.

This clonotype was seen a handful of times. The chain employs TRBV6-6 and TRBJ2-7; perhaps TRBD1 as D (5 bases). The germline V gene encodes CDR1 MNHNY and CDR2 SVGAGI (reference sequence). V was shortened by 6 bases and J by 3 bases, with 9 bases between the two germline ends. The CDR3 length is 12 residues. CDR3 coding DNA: TGTGCCAGCAGGTCTAGGGGCTACGAGCAGTACTTC. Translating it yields CASRSRGYEQYF.

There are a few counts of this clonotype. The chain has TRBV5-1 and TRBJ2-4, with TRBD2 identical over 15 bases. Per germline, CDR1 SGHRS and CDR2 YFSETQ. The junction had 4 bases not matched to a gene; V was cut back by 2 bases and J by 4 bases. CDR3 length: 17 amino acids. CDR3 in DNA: TGCGCCAGCAGCTTCGGACTAGCGGGAGGGCCTAAAAACATTCAGTACTTC. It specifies CASSFGLAGGPKNIQYF.

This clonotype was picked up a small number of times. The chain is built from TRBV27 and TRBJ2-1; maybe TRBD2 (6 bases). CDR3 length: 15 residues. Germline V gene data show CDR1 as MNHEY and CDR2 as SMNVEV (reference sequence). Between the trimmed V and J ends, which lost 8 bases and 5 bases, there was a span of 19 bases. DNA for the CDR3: TGTGCCAGCCGCTTGGCCGCCACGGGGGACAATGAGCAGTTCTTC. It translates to CASRLAATGDNEQFF.

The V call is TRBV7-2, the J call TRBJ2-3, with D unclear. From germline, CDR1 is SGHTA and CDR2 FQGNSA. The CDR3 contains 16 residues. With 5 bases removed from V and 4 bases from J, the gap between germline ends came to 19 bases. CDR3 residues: CASSPPRAIKADTQYF. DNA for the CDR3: TGTGCCAGCAGCCCACCTAGGGCTATCAAGGCAGATACGCAGTATTTT.

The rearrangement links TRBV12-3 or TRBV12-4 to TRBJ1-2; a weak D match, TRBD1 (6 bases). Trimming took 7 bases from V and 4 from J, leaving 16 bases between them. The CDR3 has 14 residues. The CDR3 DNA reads TGTGCCAGCACCACCCCGGACAGACTCTATGGCTACACCTTC. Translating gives CASTTPDRLYGYTF.

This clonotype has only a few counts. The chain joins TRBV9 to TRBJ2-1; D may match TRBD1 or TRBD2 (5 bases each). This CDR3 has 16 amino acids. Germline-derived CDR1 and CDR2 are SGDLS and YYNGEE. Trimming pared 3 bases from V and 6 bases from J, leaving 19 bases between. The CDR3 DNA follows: TGTGCCAGCAGCGCCGACCTGGGGCAGGCGGGCAATGAGCAGTTCTTC. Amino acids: CASSADLGQAGNEQFF.

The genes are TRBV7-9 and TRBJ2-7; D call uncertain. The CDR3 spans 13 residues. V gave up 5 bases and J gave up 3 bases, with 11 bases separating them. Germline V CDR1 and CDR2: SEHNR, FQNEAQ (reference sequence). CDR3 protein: CASSPQSFYEQYF. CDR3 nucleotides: TGTGCCAGCAGCCCCCAATCCTTCTACGAGCAGTACTTC.

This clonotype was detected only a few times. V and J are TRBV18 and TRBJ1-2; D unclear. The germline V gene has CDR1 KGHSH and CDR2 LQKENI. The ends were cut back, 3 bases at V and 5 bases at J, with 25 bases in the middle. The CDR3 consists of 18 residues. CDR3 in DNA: TGTGCCAGCTCACCGGGCTCGACAACATCGGAGAAGTGGTATGGCTACACCTTC. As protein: CASSPGSTTSEKWYGYTF.

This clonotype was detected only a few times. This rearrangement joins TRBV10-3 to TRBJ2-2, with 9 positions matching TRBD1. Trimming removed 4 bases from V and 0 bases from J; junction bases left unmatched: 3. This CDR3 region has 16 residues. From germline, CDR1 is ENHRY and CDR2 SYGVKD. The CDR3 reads CAISGTGGTNTGELFF. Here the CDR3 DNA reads TGTGCCATCAGTGGCACAGGGGGCACGAACACCGGGGAGCTGTTTTTT.

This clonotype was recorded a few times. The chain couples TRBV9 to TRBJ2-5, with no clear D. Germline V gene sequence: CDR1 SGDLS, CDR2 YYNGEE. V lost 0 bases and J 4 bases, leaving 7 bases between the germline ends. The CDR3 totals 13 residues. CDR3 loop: CASSVDPTETQYF. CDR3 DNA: TGTGCCAGCAGCGTAGACCCCACAGAGACCCAGTACTTC.

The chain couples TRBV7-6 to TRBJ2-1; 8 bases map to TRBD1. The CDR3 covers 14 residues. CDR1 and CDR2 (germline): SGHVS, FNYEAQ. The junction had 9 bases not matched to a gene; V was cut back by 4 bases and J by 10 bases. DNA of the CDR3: TGTGCCAGCAGCTGGAGCAGGGGGCTCCAGGAGCAGTTCTTC. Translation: CASSWSRGLQEQFF.

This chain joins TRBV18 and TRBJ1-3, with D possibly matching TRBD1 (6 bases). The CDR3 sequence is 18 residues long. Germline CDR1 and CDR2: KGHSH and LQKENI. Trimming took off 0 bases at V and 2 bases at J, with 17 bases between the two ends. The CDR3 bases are TGTGCCAGCTCACCACCCGGCGTTTCGGGGGCAACTGGAAACACCATATATTTT. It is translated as CASSPPGVSGATGNTIYF.

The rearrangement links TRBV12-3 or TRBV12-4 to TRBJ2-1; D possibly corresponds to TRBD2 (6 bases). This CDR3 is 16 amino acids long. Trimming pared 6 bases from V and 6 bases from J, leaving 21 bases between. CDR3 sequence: CASSHGPGLERNEQFF. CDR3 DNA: TGTGCCAGCAGCCACGGGCCGGGACTGGAGCGCAATGAGCAGTTCTTC.